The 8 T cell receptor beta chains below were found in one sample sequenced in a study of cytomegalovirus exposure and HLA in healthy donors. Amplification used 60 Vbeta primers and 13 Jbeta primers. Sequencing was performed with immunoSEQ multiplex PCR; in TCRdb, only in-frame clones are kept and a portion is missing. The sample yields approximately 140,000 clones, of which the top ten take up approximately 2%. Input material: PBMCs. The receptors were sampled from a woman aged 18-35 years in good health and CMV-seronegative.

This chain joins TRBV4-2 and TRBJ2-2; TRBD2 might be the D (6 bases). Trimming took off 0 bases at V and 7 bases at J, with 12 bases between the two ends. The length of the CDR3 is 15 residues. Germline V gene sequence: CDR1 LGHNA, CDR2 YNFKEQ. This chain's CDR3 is CASSQDLGGNGELFF. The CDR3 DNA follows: TGTGCCAGCAGCCAAGATTTGGGGGGAAACGGGGAGCTGTTTTTT.

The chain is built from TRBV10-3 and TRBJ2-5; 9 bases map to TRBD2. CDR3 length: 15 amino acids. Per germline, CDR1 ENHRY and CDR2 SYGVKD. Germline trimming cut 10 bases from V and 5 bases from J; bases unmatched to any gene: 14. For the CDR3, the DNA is TGTGCCACAGGCGGGGGGGCGGCCTCCGTGGAGACCCAGTACTTC. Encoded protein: CATGGGAASVETQYF.

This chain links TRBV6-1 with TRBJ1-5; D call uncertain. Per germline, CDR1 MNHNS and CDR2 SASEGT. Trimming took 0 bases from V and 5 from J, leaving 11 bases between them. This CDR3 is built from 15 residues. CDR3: CASSEAGGSDQPQHF. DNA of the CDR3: TGTGCCAGCAGTGAAGCGGGAGGGAGCGATCAGCCCCAGCATTTT.

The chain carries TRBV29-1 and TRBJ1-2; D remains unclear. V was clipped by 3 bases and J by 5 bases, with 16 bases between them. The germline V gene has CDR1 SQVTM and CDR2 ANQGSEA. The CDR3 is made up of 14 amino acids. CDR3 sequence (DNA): TGCAGCGTTGAGCCCCGCCTAGAAGTGTATGGCTACACCTTC. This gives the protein CSVEPRLEVYGYTF.

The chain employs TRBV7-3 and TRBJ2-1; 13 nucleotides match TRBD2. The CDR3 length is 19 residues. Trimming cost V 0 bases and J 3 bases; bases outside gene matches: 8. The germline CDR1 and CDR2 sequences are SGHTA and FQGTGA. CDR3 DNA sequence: TGTGCCAGCAGCTTAACAGTCGGACTAGCGGGAGCGGTCTACAATGAGCAGTTCTTC. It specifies CASSLTVGLAGAVYNEQFF.

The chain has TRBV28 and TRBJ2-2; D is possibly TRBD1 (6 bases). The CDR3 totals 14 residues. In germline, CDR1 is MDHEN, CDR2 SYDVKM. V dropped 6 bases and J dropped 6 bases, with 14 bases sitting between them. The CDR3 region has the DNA TGTGCCAGCAGGATTAACAGGGACCCCGGGGAGCTGTTTTTT. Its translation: CASRINRDPGELFF.

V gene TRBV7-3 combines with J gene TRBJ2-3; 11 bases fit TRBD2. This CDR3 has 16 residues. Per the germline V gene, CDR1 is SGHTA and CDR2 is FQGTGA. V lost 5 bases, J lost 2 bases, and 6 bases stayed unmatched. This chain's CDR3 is CASSARLAGTTDTQYF. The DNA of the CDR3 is TGTGCCAGCAGCGCCCGACTAGCGGGAACCACAGATACGCAGTATTTT.

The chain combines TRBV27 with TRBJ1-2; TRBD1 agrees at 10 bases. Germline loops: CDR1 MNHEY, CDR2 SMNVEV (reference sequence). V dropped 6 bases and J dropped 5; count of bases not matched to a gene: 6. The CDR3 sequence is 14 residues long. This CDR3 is CASRRTGGEYGYTF. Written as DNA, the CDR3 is TGTGCCAGCAGAAGGACAGGGGGGGAGTATGGCTACACCTTC.